This passage covers 18 T cell receptor beta chains from one sample sequenced in a study of Ad26.COV2.S vaccination and SARS-CoV-2 variants. Assay used: immunoSEQ multiplex PCR; TCRdb lists only in-frame clones, some missing. The table shows 350,000 to 450,000 clones, with about 91% occurring only once. The treatment was: around 19 received Ad26.COV2.S at low or high dose, single or two shots; about 5 received placebo; per-sample allocation not given. Collection of the samples took place on day 63 after the first injection of vaccine or placebo. The source was peripheral blood, collected in a trial of Ad26.COV2.S vaccine versus placebo. These receptors all come from a person between 18 and 65 years old who received the Ad26.COV2.S COVID-19 vaccine or a placebo.

The chain carries TRBV3-1 (or the pseudogene TRBV3-2) and TRBJ2-5, with TRBD2 identical over 11 bases. The CDR3 extends over 16 amino acids. Trimming took 4 bases from V and 1 from J; bases not matched to a gene: 5. Germline V lookup: CDR1 LGHDT, CDR2 YNNKEL (reference sequence). CDR3 DNA: TGTGCCAGCAGCCCGGGGACTAGCGGCCCCCAAGAGACCCAGTACTTC. As protein: CASSPGTSGPQETQYF.

This chain links TRBV5-1 with TRBJ2-3; TRBD2 is a possible D gene (5 bases). V gave up 4 bases and J gave up 0 bases, with 9 bases separating them. CDR3 size: 14 residues. Germline lookup yields CDR1 SGHRS and CDR2 YFSETQ. The CDR3 DNA reads TGCGCCAGCAGCACGGGAAGCAGCACAGATACGCAGTATTTT. This gives the protein CASSTGSSTDTQYF. Full variable domain (outside the CDR3, taken from reference TRBV5-1 and TRBJ2-3): KAGVTQTPRYLIKTRGQQVTLSCSPISGHRSVSWYQQTPGQGLQFLFEYFSETQRNKGNFPGRFSGRQFSNSRSEMNVSTLELGDSALYLCASSTGSSTDTQYFGPGTRLTVL.

DNA of the CDR3: TGTGCCAGCAGTTTATGGGGGATCGGTAATTCACCCCTCCACTTT. This encodes CASSLWGIGNSPLHF. The rearrangement joins TRBV27 to TRBJ1-6, with D maybe TRBD1 (5 bases). V was clipped by 1 base and J by 6 bases, with 10 bases between them. This CDR3 contains 15 residues. The germline V gene has CDR1 MNHEY and CDR2 SMNVEV (reference sequence).

This clone was counted a single time. The rearrangement joins TRBV7-9 to TRBJ1-2; tentatively, D is TRBD1 (5 bases). CDR1 is SEHNR and CDR2 is FQNEAQ in the germline V gene (reference sequence). V lost 1 base to trimming and J lost 4 bases, with 10 bases between them. The CDR3 runs 14 residues. CDR3 in DNA: TGTGCCAGCAGCTTAGGCACGGGGCGCTATGGCTACACCTTC. This gives the protein CASSLGTGRYGYTF.

This clone was counted a single time. The chain is built from TRBV28 and TRBJ1-2; maybe TRBD1 (6 bases). From germline, CDR1 is MDHEN and CDR2 SYDVKM. This CDR3 is 15 amino acids long. Trimming pared 6 bases from V and 2 bases from J, leaving 16 bases between. DNA for the CDR3: TGTGCCAGCAGCAAACCGGGACAAGGAAACTATGGCTACACCTTC. This sequence encodes CASSKPGQGNYGYTF.

The chain recombines TRBV24-1 with TRBJ2-3, with no clear D. The CDR3 covers 16 residues. Germline CDR1 and CDR2: KGHDR and SFDVKD. Deletions cut 3 bases from V and 4 bases from J, with 16 bases between. The CDR3 DNA sequence: TGTGCCACCAGTGATCCCCGTGGGGTGGGGTCAGATACGCAGTATTTT. Protein sequence: CATSDPRGVGSDTQYF.

The chain couples TRBV9 to TRBJ2-7; TRBD2 matches 14 bases. CDR3 length: 15 amino acids. The V segment lost 3 bases and the J segment 5 bases; nucleotides outside the gene matches: 4. Looked up from germline, CDR1 is SGDLS and CDR2 is YYNGEE. The CDR3 loop is CASSGGLAGVDEQYF. Written as DNA, the CDR3 is TGTGCCAGCAGCGGGGGACTAGCGGGAGTTGACGAGCAGTACTTC. Based on the CDR3 plus reference TRBV9 and TRBJ2-7, the full variable domain is DSGVTQTPKHLITATGQRVTLRCSPRSGDLSVYWYQQSLDQGLQFLIQYYNGEERAKGNILERFSAQQFPDLHSELNLSSLELGDSALYFCASSGGLAGVDEQYFGPGTRLTVT.

The chain combines TRBV11-2 with TRBJ2-7, with D perhaps TRBD1 or TRBD2 (5 bases each). Per the germline V gene, CDR1 is SGHAT and CDR2 is FQNNGV. The V end lost 0 bases, the J end lost 5 bases, and 14 bases lay between the germline ends. This CDR3 has 15 amino acids. In DNA, the CDR3 is TGTGCCAGCAGCTTAGAACTCGGGACCGCACACGAGCAGTACTTC. It encodes CASSLELGTAHEQYF.

This clone was observed once. The chain is built from TRBV9 and TRBJ2-1, with 7 bases fitting TRBD2. The germline gives CDR1 SGDLS, CDR2 YYNGEE. The ends lost 7 bases at V and 2 bases at J; junction bases unmatched: 9. CDR3 size: 15 residues. The CDR3 region has the DNA TGTGCCAGCGGCCAATTGGCGGGGGCCTACAATGAGCAGTTCTTC. Amino acids: CASGQLAGAYNEQFF.

The chain uses TRBV4-3 and TRBJ2-3; 7 bases align to TRBD2. Germline V gene sequence: CDR1 LGHNA, CDR2 YSLEER. Germline trimming cut 0 bases from V and 2 bases from J; bases unmatched to any gene: 8. CDR3 length: 17 amino acids. In DNA, the CDR3 is TGCGCCAGCAGCCAAGATTTAGGAGCGGGGAACACAGATACGCAGTATTTT. Residues: CASSQDLGAGNTDTQYF.

This clone was found once. The V and J genes are TRBV3-1 (or the pseudogene TRBV3-2) and TRBJ2-1; TRBD1 or TRBD2 may be the D gene (6 bases each). The length of the CDR3 is 17 residues. The germline V gene encodes CDR1 LGHDT and CDR2 YNNKEL (reference sequence). V lost 3 bases to trimming and J lost 4 bases, with 19 bases between them. The CDR3 is CASSQWGLASAYNEQFF. The CDR3 region has the DNA TGTGCCAGCAGCCAGTGGGGGCTGGCTAGCGCGTACAATGAGCAGTTCTTC.

This clone occurred a few times. Written as DNA, the CDR3 is TGTGCCAGTTCCAGACAGGGGGGTCAGCCCCAGCATTTT. Its translation: CASSRQGGQPQHF. J is TRBJ1-5 and V is TRBV19, with TRBD1 identical over 9 bases. Germline assignment: CDR1 LNHDA and CDR2 SQIVND (reference sequence). The CDR3 extends over 13 amino acids. V was clipped by 8 bases and J by 6 bases; unmatched bases: 5.

The rearrangement uses TRBV5-4 and TRBJ2-7, with TRBD1 matching 11 bases. Germline loops: CDR1 SGHNT, CDR2 YYREEE (reference sequence). Trimming at V came to 2 bases and at J to 2 bases, leaving 3 bases not matched to a gene. The CDR3 runs 15 residues. The CDR3 sequence is CASSFADRGPYEQYF. CDR3 sequence (DNA): TGTGCCAGCAGCTTCGCGGACAGGGGGCCCTACGAGCAGTACTTC.

The chain employs TRBV5-4 and TRBJ1-5, with unresolved D. V gave up 0 bases and J gave up 7 bases, with 11 bases separating them. Germline V gives CDR1 SGHNT, CDR2 YYREEE (reference sequence). The CDR3 is 14 amino acids. The CDR3 region is CASSLEGEGQPQHF. The CDR3 DNA reads TGTGCCAGCAGCTTGGAGGGTGAGGGACAGCCCCAGCATTTT. Filled out from reference TRBV5-4 and TRBJ1-5, the complete variable domain reads ETGVTQSPTHLIKTRGQQVTLRCSSQSGHNTVSWYQQALGQGPQFIFQYYREEENGRGNFPPRFSGLQFPNYSSELNVNALELDDSALYLCASSLEGEGQPQHFGDGTRLSIL.

As to this clone: Germline is not matched at one junction end, which may reflect a read error. The rearrangement joins TRBV19 to TRBJ1-2, with D hard to call. CDR3 length equals 14 residues. Germline V gene data show CDR1 as LNHDA and CDR2 as SQIVND (reference sequence). The CDR3 DNA sequence: TGTGCCAGTAGTCTAGACCGGGCCATCTATGGCTACACCTTC. As protein: CASSLDRAIYGYTF. Full variable domain (missing parts from reference TRBV19 and TRBJ1-2): DGGITQSPKYLFRKEGQNVTLSCEQNLNHDAMYWYRQDPGQGLRLIYYSQIVNDFQKGDIAEGYSVSREKKESFPLTVTSAQKNPTAFYLCASSLDRAIYGYTFGSGTRLTVV.

The chain has TRBV5-1 and TRBJ1-3; D is undetermined. Per the germline V gene, CDR1 is SGHRS and CDR2 is YFSETQ. The V end was cut by 0 bases, the J end by 1 base, with 8 bases between. The CDR3 is 15 amino acids. CDR3 coding DNA: TGCGCCAGCAGCTTGGGTCCAGCGTCTGGAAACACCATATATTTT. Amino acid sequence: CASSLGPASGNTIYF.

This clone was seen a single time. The chain uses TRBV28 and TRBJ1-4; no clear D gene. CDR1 and CDR2 (germline): MDHEN, SYDVKM. V gave up 6 bases and J gave up 4 bases, with 9 bases separating them. The CDR3 sequence is 13 residues long. The CDR3 DNA reads TGTGCCAGCAGGCACGGGCATAATGAAAAACTGTTTTTT. Translated: CASRHGHNEKLFF.

V gene TRBV5-5 combines with J gene TRBJ2-1; D gene ambiguous. From germline, CDR1 is SGHKS and CDR2 YYEKEE (reference sequence). V was cut by 4 bases and J by 9 bases, with 14 bases left in between. The CDR3 is 13 residues long. DNA for the CDR3: TGTGCCAGCAGCCCATTCAAGGAAAGTGAGCAGTTCTTC. It translates to CASSPFKESEQFF.